The sequence of this TCR beta chain was determined in a study of CD8+CD57+ T cells in acquired aplastic anemia. Study summary: The sorted CD4+ and CD8+ cells yielded an average around 3.2 ug of DNA.

After removal of 10 bases from V and 4 bases from J, the junction contained 9 bases not matched to a gene. Germline V gene lookup returns CDR1 MGHDK and CDR2 SYGVNS. The CDR3 sequence is 14 residues long. This clonotype was observed many times. CDR3 and TCR beta VDJ profiling relied on a genomic DNA template. MiXCR, applied by TCRdb to the reads, yields one record per CDR3 protein. The sample records hundreds of thousands of distinct CDR3 sequences, around 32% being singletons. Sequenced patients had shown CD8+CD57+ cell expansion by flow cytometry. The rearrangement uses TRBV25-1 and TRBJ2-1; 8 positions agree with TRBD2. Sequencing used sorted CD4+, CD8+, or CD8+CD57+ T cells (not recorded which) from PBMCs. This TCR derives from a human donor with aplastic anemia. CDR3 in DNA: TGTGCCATTAAAGCGGGAGTTGGGTACAATGAGCAGTTCTTC. Protein product: CAIKAGVGYNEQFF.